Reported below is one T cell receptor beta chain. The sample comes from a study of CD8 T cells in ankylosing spondylitis. Quantitative molecular-barcoded 5'-RACE generated the TCR beta libraries. TCRdb reprocessed the 5' RACE reads with MiXCR, giving one entry per CDR3 protein. The data show 250,000 or so distinct CDR3 sequences, with more than 15% seen just once and less than 35% held by the top ten. The TCR originated in a male donor with ankylosing spondylitis or in good health (not recorded which). Sequencing was done on a sample of blood, either unsorted or a sorted T cell fraction (not recorded which).

CDR3 sequence (DNA): TGTGCCAGCAGTTTAATAGCAGGGGCGAATCAGCCCCAGCATTTT. It specifies CASSLIAGANQPQHF. V and J are TRBV12-3 or TRBV12-4 and TRBJ1-5; D is possibly TRBD1 (6 bases). The CDR3 spans 15 residues. V shed 2 bases and J shed 4 bases, with 12 bases lying between them.